This T cell receptor beta chain was profiled in a study of Ad26.COV2.S vaccination and SARS-CoV-2 variants. Noted treatment: roughly 20 received Ad26.COV2.S at low or high dose, single or two shots; roughly 5 received placebo; per-sample allocation not given. Specimens were obtained on day 63 following the first vaccine or placebo injection. Sequencing was performed with immunoSEQ multiplex PCR; in TCRdb, only in-frame clones are kept and a portion is missing. The sample consists of around 340,000 clones, around 89% of them appearing once. From germline, CDR1 is GTSNPN and CDR2 SVGIG (reference sequence). V was trimmed by 1 base and J by 4 bases, leaving 7 bases between them. The CDR3 has 12 residues.

Here the sequenced sample was peripheral blood, taken in a trial of Ad26.COV2.S vaccine versus placebo. The TCR comes from a person between 18 and 59 years old who received the Ad26.COV2.S COVID-19 vaccine or a placebo. J is TRBJ1-2 and V is TRBV30, with D unresolved. This CDR3 reads CAWSAGSYGYTF. DNA of the CDR3: TGTGCCTGGAGTGCGGGTTCCTATGGCTACACCTTC.